Listed below are T cell receptor beta chains from one sample, sequenced in a study of Tregs in tolerant kidney transplant recipients. Sequenced by immunoSEQ multiplex PCR; TCRdb stores in-frame clones only, minus some. This table has some 47,000 clones, roughly 89% appearing once. Sequencing was performed on CD8+ T cells from blood (PBMCs), taken 12 months after the transplant. These receptors came from a human patient who received a combined kidney and bone marrow transplant. Some of the T cells may derive from the graft donor. Each CDR3 is given with its conserved first and last residue. The D gene is left open where the match is weak. Rows give clone size only sometimes, using once, few, many, or a class for an expanded clone.

size | J | V | D | DNA | CDR3
- | TRBJ2-3 | TRBV5-5 | - | TGTGCCAGCAGCTTGTGGGGGCAGATCACAGATACGCAGTATTTT | CASSLWGQITDTQYF
- | TRBJ2-1 | TRBV18 | TRBD2 | TGTGCCAGCTCACCTGGGACTAGCGGGAGAAAAGGGCGCTACAATGAGCAGTTCTTC | CASSPGTSGRKGRYNEQFF
- | TRBJ1-1 | TRBV28 | - | TGTGCCAGCAGCCCGGGCGGGGGAACTGAAGCTTTCTTT | CASSPGGGTEAFF
once | TRBJ2-7 | TRBV5-6 | - | TGTGCCAGCAGCTCCCAGACACAAGGCTACGAGCAGTACTTC | CASSSQTQGYEQYF
- | TRBJ2-6 | TRBV6-1 | TRBD2 | TGTGCCGGCAGTGAGGGAGGGTCCGGGGCCAACGTCCTGACTTTC | CAGSEGGSGANVLTF
- | TRBJ2-7 | TRBV7-9 | - | TGTGCCAGCAGCTTCGCGACAGATTACTTCTCCTACGAGCAGTACTTC | CASSFATDYFSYEQYF
- | TRBJ2-7 | TRBV11-2 | - | TGTGCCAGCAGCCTCCCAAGGGCTAGCCCACAGACCTACGAGCAGTACTTC | CASSLPRASPQTYEQYF
few | TRBJ1-3 | TRBV4-2 | - | TGTGCCAGCAGCCAAGAAGGCGGGTTTGATACCGGAAACACCATATATTTT | CASSQEGGFDTGNTIYF
- | TRBJ2-2 | TRBV19 | TRBD2 | TGTGCCAGTAGTAGCGGACTAGCGGGGGAGTCGAACACCGGGGAGCTGTTTTTT | CASSSGLAGESNTGELFF
- | TRBJ1-2 | TRBV29-1 | - | TGCAGCGTTGAGGACAGATCGATGAACTATGGCTACACCTTC | CSVEDRSMNYGYTF
few | TRBJ2-3 | TRBV4-2 | TRBD2 | TGTGCCAGCAGCCAAGTGATAGCGGGGGGACCGAATACGCAGTATTTT | CASSQVIAGGPNTQYF
- | TRBJ2-3 | TRBV7-2 | TRBD2 | TGTGCCAGCAGCTTAGAGGGAGCGGGAGGGCAAGATACGCAGTATTTT | CASSLEGAGGQDTQYF
- | TRBJ2-7 | TRBV5-6 | - | TGTGCCAGCAGCTCAATACAGGAGTTCTACGAGCAGTACTTC | CASSSIQEFYEQYF
- | TRBJ2-1 | TRBV5-1 | TRBD2 | TGCGCCAGCAGCCCTCTGAGCGGGAGTTCGTACAATGAGCAGTTCTTC | CASSPLSGSSYNEQFF
- | TRBJ2-3 | TRBV20-1 | - | TGCAGTGCGCCGGTAGTAGATACGCAGTATTTT | CSAPVVDTQYF
- | TRBJ1-3 | TRBV7-9 | TRBD1 | TGTGCCAGCAGCCCCGGGACAGGGGGTGGAAACACCATATATTTT | CASSPGTGGGNTIYF
- | TRBJ1-2 | TRBV19 | - | TGTGCCAGTAGTCCCCAGGGAATTGGCTACACCTTC | CASSPQGIGYTF
- | TRBJ2-1 | TRBV25-1 | TRBD2 | TGTGCCAGCAGTGAAGGTAGCGGGTCCAATGAGCAGTTCTTC | CASSEGSGSNEQFF
- | TRBJ2-7 | TRBV12-5 | TRBD1 | TGTGCTAGTGGTCTGGAGGACAGGTTGGCCTACGAGCAGTACTTC | CASGLEDRLAYEQYF
- | TRBJ2-1 | TRBV15 | TRBD1 | TGTGCCACCAGAACCGGGACAGACTACAATGAGCAGTTCTTC | CATRTGTDYNEQFF
- | TRBJ1-5 | TRBV7-9 | - | TGTGCCAGCAGCTTAGCATCCCCGGGAAATAATCAGCCCCAGCATTTT | CASSLASPGNNQPQHF
once | TRBJ1-5 | TRBV28 | - | TGTGCCAGCAGCGCACAGGGAAGCAATCAGCCCCAGCATTTT | CASSAQGSNQPQHF
once | TRBJ2-7 | TRBV7-9 | - | TGTGCCAGCAGCGATGGGACTTGGGGCGAGCAGTACTTC | CASSDGTWGEQYF
- | TRBJ2-5 | TRBV6-5 | - | TGTGCCAGCGTTCCAGCGACCCAAGAGACCCAGTACTTC | CASVPATQETQYF
- | TRBJ2-1 | TRBV30 | - | TGTGCCTTAACTTGGGACACGATAAAATGGGACAATGAGCAGTTCTTC | CALTWDTIKWDNEQFF
- | TRBJ1-6 | TRBV4-1 | - | TGCGCCAGCAGCCAAGCCCCGGGCTCCTATAATTCACCCCTCCACTTT | CASSQAPGSYNSPLHF
- | TRBJ1-4 | TRBV4-3 | - | TGCGCCAGCAGCCAAGGCTTCAGGCTAGAAAAACTGTTTTTT | CASSQGFRLEKLFF
- | TRBJ1-1 | TRBV6-5 | - | TGTGCCAGCAGTTACTACAGGGAAGTGAACACTGAAGCTTTCTTT | CASSYYREVNTEAFF
once | TRBJ2-5 | TRBV13 | - | TGTGCCAGCAGCTTATGGCGCAGGCAAGAGACCCAGTACTTC | CASSLWRRQETQYF
- | TRBJ2-4 | TRBV6-6 | - | TGTGCCAGCAGTTCTGAAAACATTCAGTACTTC | CASSSENIQYF
- | TRBJ1-4 | TRBV6-6 | - | TGTGCCAGCAGTCCATTTGTGACACTCCATGAAAAACTGTTTTTT | CASSPFVTLHEKLFF
- | TRBJ1-5 | TRBV27 | - | TGTGCCAGCAGTTTACAGGGACAGCCCCAGCATTTT | CASSLQGQPQHF
- | TRBJ2-2 | TRBV19 | TRBD2 | TGTGCCAGTAGGATCACTAGCGGGGACACCGGGGAGCTGTTTTTT | CASRITSGDTGELFF
once | TRBJ2-3 | TRBV15 | - | TGTGCCACCAGCAGAGATCGAGGGACTGGAAATACGCAGTATTTT | CATSRDRGTGNTQYF
once | TRBJ2-4 | TRBV7-9 | TRBD2 | TGTGCCAGCAGCTTAGGAGTAGCGGGAACAAACATTCAGTACTTC | CASSLGVAGTNIQYF
- | TRBJ1-1 | TRBV29-1 | - | TGCAGCGTCCTCCAGGGTACTGAAGCTTTCTTT | CSVLQGTEAFF
- | TRBJ2-3 | TRBV11-3 | TRBD2 | TGTGCCAGCAGCTTAGGCGGGACTACAACAGATACGCAGTATTTT | CASSLGGTTTDTQYF
- | TRBJ2-7 | TRBV9 | - | TGTGCCAGCAGCGTAGAGGAGGGAGCCTACGAGCAGTACTTC | CASSVEEGAYEQYF
- | TRBJ2-1 | TRBV29-1 | - | TGCAGCGTTGAACCCCGACACGTTAATGAGCAGTTCTTC | CSVEPRHVNEQFF